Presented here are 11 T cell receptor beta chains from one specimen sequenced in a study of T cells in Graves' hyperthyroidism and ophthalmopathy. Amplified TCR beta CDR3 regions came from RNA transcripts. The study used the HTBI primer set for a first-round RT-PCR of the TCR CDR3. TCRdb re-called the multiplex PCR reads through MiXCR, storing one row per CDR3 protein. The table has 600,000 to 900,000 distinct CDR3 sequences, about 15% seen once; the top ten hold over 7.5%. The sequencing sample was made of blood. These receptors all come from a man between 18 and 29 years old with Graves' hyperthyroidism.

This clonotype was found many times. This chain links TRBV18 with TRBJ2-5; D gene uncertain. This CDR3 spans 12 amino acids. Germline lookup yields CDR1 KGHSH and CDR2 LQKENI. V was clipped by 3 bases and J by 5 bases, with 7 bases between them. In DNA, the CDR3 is TGTGCCAGCTCACCGCAGGTGGAGACCCAGTACTTC. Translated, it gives CASSPQVETQYF.

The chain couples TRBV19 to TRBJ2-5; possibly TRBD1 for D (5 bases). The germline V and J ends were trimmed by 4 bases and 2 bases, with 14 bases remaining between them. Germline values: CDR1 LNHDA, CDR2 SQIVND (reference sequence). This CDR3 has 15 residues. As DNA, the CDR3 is TGTGCCAGTAGTAGCCCAAGACAGAGTCAAGAGACCCAGTACTTC. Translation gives CASSSPRQSQETQYF.

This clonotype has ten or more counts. CDR3 sequence reads: CASSSPSGSGADTQYF. The CDR3 DNA follows: TGTGCCAGCAGTTCCCCTAGCGGGAGTGGTGCAGATACGCAGTATTTT. This chain uses TRBV28 with TRBJ2-3; 10 bases match TRBD2. In germline, CDR1 is MDHEN, CDR2 SYDVKM. Trimming took 4 bases from V and 4 from J; bases not matched to a gene: 8. This CDR3 is built from 16 residues.

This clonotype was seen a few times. CDR3 in amino acids: CASSQRANYGYTF. The CDR3, as DNA: TGTGCCAGCAGCCAGAGAGCTAACTATGGCTACACCTTC. The V gene is TRBV3-1, the J gene TRBJ1-2; D unresolved. The CDR3 has 13 amino acids. Trimming removed 3 bases from V and 0 bases from J, with 5 bases in between. Germline V CDR1 and CDR2: LGHDT, YNNKEL (reference sequence).

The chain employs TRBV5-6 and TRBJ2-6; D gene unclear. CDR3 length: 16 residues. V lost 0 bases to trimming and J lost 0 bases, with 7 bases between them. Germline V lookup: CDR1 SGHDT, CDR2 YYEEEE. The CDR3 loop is CASSLVSLSGANVLTF. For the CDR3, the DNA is TGTGCCAGCAGCTTGGTTTCGCTCTCTGGGGCCAACGTCCTGACTTTC.

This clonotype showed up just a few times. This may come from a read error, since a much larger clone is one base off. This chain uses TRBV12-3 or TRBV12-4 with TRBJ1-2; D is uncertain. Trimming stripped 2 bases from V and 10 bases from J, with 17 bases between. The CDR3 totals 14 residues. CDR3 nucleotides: TGTGCCAGCAGTTTAATAAGGGCGGGGTTGTCCTACACCTTC. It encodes CASSLIRAGLSYTF.

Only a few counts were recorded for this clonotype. The CDR3 nucleotides read TGCAGTGCTAGACGAATAGCGTACAGCACAGATACGCAGTATTTT. This encodes CSARRIAYSTDTQYF. The rearrangement uses TRBV20-1 and TRBJ2-3, with a possible D match to TRBD2 (5 bases). CDR3 size: 15 residues. V was clipped by 2 bases and J by 0 bases, with 12 bases between them. The V gene's germline CDR1 is DFQATT and CDR2 SNEGSKA (reference sequence).

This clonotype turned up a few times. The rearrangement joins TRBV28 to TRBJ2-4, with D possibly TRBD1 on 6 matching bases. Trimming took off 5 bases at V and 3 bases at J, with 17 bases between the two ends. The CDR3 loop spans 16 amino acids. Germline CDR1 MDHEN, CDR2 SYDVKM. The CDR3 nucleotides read TGTGCCAGCAGTCTGCGGTACAGGGTTGTCAAAAACATTCAGTACTTC. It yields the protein CASSLRYRVVKNIQYF.

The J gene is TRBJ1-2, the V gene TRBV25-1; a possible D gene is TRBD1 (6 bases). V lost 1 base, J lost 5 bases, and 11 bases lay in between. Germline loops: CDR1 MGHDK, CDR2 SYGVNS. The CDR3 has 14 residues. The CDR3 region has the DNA TGTGCCAGCAGTGAATCACCAGGGGTATATGGCTACACCTTC. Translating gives CASSESPGVYGYTF.

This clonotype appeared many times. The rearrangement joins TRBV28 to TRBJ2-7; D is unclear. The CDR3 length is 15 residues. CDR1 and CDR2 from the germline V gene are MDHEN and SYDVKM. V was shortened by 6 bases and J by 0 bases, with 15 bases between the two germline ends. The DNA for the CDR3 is TGTGCCAGCAGGCCACGAGGCCTACTCTCCTACGAGCAGTACTTC. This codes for CASRPRGLLSYEQYF.

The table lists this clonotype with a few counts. The CDR3 sequence: CASTPTYRQINNEQFF. The CDR3 coding sequence is TGTGCCAGTACCCCTACCTACAGACAGATTAACAATGAGCAGTTCTTC. V and J are TRBV19 and TRBJ2-1, with D perhaps matching TRBD1 (5 bases). CDR3 length: 16 amino acids. The V and J ends lost 7 bases and 5 bases respectively, with 21 bases between them. Germline CDR1 is LNHDA and CDR2 is SQIVND (reference sequence).